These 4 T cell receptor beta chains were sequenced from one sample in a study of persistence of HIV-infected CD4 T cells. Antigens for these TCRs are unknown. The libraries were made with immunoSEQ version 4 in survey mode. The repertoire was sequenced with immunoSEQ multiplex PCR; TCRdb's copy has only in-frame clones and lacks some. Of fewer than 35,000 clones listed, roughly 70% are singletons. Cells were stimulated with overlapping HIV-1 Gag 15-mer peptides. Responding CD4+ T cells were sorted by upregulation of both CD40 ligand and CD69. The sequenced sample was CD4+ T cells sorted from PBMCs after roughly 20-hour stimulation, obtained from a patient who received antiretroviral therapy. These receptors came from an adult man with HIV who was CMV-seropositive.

The CDR3 here is CASSLGPTSSYEQYF. The CDR3 nucleotides are TGTGCCAGCTCGCTGGGGCCTACGAGCTCCTACGAGCAGTACTTC. The chain carries TRBV2 and TRBJ2-7; D may be TRBD1 (5 bases). The CDR3 is 15 residues long. Trimming shortened V by 8 bases and J by 0 bases, and 17 bases separated the two germline ends. From germline, CDR1 is SNHLY and CDR2 FYNNEI.

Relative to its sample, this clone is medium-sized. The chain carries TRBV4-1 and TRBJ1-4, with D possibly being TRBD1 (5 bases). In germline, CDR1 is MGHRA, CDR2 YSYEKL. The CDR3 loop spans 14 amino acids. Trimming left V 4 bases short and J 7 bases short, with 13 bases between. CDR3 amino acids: CASSPLPGREKLFF. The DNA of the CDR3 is TGCGCCAGCAGCCCGCTCCCGGGACGTGAAAAACTGTTTTTT.

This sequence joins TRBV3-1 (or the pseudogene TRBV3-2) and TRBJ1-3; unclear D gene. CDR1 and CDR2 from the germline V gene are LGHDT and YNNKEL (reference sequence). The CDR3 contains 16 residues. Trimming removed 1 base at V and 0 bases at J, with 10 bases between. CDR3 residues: CASSQGARSSGNTIYF. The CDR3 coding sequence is TGTGCCAGCAGCCAAGGCGCCCGGAGCTCTGGAAACACCATATATTTT.

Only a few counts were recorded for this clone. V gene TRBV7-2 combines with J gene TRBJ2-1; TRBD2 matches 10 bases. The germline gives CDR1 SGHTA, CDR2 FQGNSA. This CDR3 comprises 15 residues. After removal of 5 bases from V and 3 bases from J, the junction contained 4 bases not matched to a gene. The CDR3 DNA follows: TGTGCCAGCAGCGCCCCTAGCGGGGGCTACAATGAGCAGTTCTTC. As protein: CASSAPSGGYNEQFF.